The 2 T cell receptor beta chains below all came from one sample that was sequenced in a study of T cells in Graves' hyperthyroidism and ophthalmopathy (dated by TCRdb to between 2018 and 2021). Libraries were constructed by multiplex PCR. The listed sequencing device is Illumina HiSeq 2000. Amplification of TCR beta CDR3 regions was carried out from RNA transcripts. For the first round of RT-PCR on the TCR CDR3, the HTBI primer set was used together with the Qiagen OneStep RT-PCR kit. Starting from the raw public reads, TCRdb applied fastp trimming at Q25, assembled clones with MiXCR and retained in-frame beta chains. CDR3 protein sequences are deduplicated, and each keeps its most common genes and DNA. The sample data list around 690,000 distinct CDR3 sequences, and around 16% of these were observed just once. The top ten constitute 15% to 18% of the sample. Sequenced material: blood. The source is a man in his forties or fifties with Graves' hyperthyroidism.

This clonotype came up many times. This chain connects TRBV6-1 to TRBJ1-2; D unresolved. V lost 2 bases to trimming and J lost 8 bases, with 12 bases between them. CDR3 size: 13 residues. Germline CDR1 and CDR2: MNHNS and SASEGT. Here the CDR3 reads CASSESGLGGYTF. DNA for the CDR3: TGTGCCAGCAGTGAATCCGGCCTGGGGGGCTACACCTTC.

This clonotype was observed a few times. This rearrangement joins TRBV19 to TRBJ1-4; weak D call: TRBD1 (6 bases). The length of the CDR3 is 15 residues. Trimming stripped 10 bases from V and 2 bases from J, with 17 bases between. CDR1 and CDR2 from the germline V gene are LNHDA and SQIVND (reference sequence). The CDR3 here is CAIGKGDITNEKLFF. In DNA form, the CDR3 reads TGTGCCATCGGAAAGGGGGATATTACTAATGAAAAACTGTTTTTT.